This is a list of T cell receptor beta chains from one sample in a study of blood T cell repertoires in COVID-19. Data came from immunoSEQ multiplex PCR; TCRdb stores just in-frame clones and leaves some out. Of 130,000 to 150,000 clones in the sample, approximately 91% were seen once. The sequenced sample was peripheral blood. These receptors were obtained from a human donor in a cohort sampled during active COVID-19. Each CDR3 is given with its conserved first and last residue. Fields, in order: clone size, D gene, V gene, J gene, CDR3 DNA, CDR3 protein. A D gene is named only where the DNA matches it firmly. Where a row states a size, it is once, few, many or the class of an expanded clone; other rows omit it.

>NA|NA|TRBV5-1|TRBJ2-1
TGCGCCAGCAGCACGGGGGATAACTCCTACAATGAGCAGTTCTTC
CASSTGDNSYNEQFF
>NA|NA|TRBV12-3/TRBV12-4|TRBJ2-2
TGTGCCAGCAGTTTACCAGGGGCCGGGGAGCTGTTTTTT
CASSLPGAGELFF
>NA|NA|TRBV28|TRBJ2-3
TGTGCCAAGGAATCGTGGAGTTTTCCCACAGATACGCAGTATTTT
CAKESWSFPTDTQYF
>NA|TRBD2|TRBV3-1/TRBV3-2|TRBJ2-5
TGTGCCAGCAGCCTCGGACTAGCACCACAAGAGACCCAGTACTTC
CASSLGLAPQETQYF
>NA|NA|TRBV7-9|TRBJ1-5
TGTGCCAGCAGCTTAGGAAGCACCGGCAATCAGCCCCAGCATTTT
CASSLGSTGNQPQHF
>NA|NA|TRBV5-1|TRBJ1-1
TGCGCCAGCAGCGACCCAACAGGCCTGAACACTGAAGCTTTCTTT
CASSDPTGLNTEAFF
>once|NA|TRBV28|TRBJ1-2
TGTGCCAGCACCCTCGAGGGGGGGGTCTATGGCTACACCTTC
CASTLEGGVYGYTF
>once|TRBD1|TRBV28|TRBJ2-3
TGTGCCAGCAGTTCGGCCCCGACAGGGGGGAGCACAGATACGCAGTATTTT
CASSSAPTGGSTDTQYF
>NA|TRBD2|TRBV4-2|TRBJ2-3
TGTGCCAGCAGCCCTGCGGTACTCCAGCGGGGGGGCCCAGATACGCAGTATTTT
CASSPAVLQRGGPDTQYF
>NA|NA|TRBV6-2/TRBV6-3|TRBJ1-4
TGTGCCAGCAGTTTCTCAAGACCCGGGACAACTAATGAAAAACTGTTTTTT
CASSFSRPGTTNEKLFF
>once|NA|TRBV9|TRBJ2-5
TGTGCCAGCAGCGTAGGAGATTTTCAAGAGACCCAGTACTTC
CASSVGDFQETQYF
>NA|NA|TRBV5-4|TRBJ1-2
TGTGCCAGCAGCGTTCCGGGGGGGCGCGGTGGCTACACCTTC
CASSVPGGRGGYTF
>NA|TRBD1|TRBV5-1|TRBJ1-6
TGCGCCAGCAGCTACCTAGACAGGGACAATTCACCCCTCCACTTT
CASSYLDRDNSPLHF
>NA|TRBD1|TRBV6-6|TRBJ1-1
TGTGCCAGCAGTTGGACAGGGGGACGTTCTGAAGCTTTCTTT
CASSWTGGRSEAFF
>NA|NA|TRBV18|TRBJ1-4
TGTGCCAGCTCACCATATGGCGCGGGGGATGAAAAACTGTTTTTT
CASSPYGAGDEKLFF
>NA|TRBD1|TRBV7-8|TRBJ1-1
TGTGCCAGCAGCTGGGTGAGGACAGGAATTTACGCTGAAGCTTTCTTT
CASSWVRTGIYAEAFF
>NA|NA|TRBV27|TRBJ2-2
TGTGCCAGCAGGGAGTTGGGCACCGGGGAGCTGTTTTTT
CASRELGTGELFF
>NA|TRBD1|TRBV18|TRBJ1-2
TGTGCCAGCTCACTAGAGAACGCAGGGGGCGGCTATGGCTACACCTTC
CASSLENAGGGYGYTF
>NA|TRBD2|TRBV2|TRBJ2-1
TGTGCCACTACCAGGACTAGCGGACCTTACAATGAGCAGTTCTTC
CATTRTSGPYNEQFF
>few|NA|TRBV10-3|TRBJ2-1
TGTGCCATCTCTCCGGCGGTGGGCTACAATGAGCAGTTCTTC
CAISPAVGYNEQFF
>NA|NA|TRBV4-2|TRBJ2-1
TGTGCCAGCAGCGACCCTTCGGACCCGGGGGTCAATGAGCAGTTCTTC
CASSDPSDPGVNEQFF
>NA|TRBD2|TRBV4-3|TRBJ2-1
TGCGCCAGCAGCCAAGTATATGCGGGGGGCTACAATGAGCAGTTCTTC
CASSQVYAGGYNEQFF
>NA|NA|TRBV25-1|TRBJ2-7
TGTGCCAGCAGTGAAGTCGGGGGGCGCGGGTCCTACGAGCAGTACTTC
CASSEVGGRGSYEQYF
>NA|NA|TRBV1|TRBJ2-5
TGCACCAGCAGCCATTGGACTAGCGGGGGAGTTGGGGAGACCCAGTACTTC
CTSSHWTSGGVGETQYF
>few|NA|TRBV7-9|TRBJ2-2
TGTGCCAGCAGCTTAGATCTGAACACCGGGGAGCTGTTTTTT
CASSLDLNTGELFF
>NA|NA|TRBV5-1|TRBJ1-3
TGCGCCAGCAGCTTGGACCCGACAGGTGCTTCTGGAAACACCATATATTTT
CASSLDPTGASGNTIYF
>once|NA|TRBV19|TRBJ2-5
TGTGCCAGTAGGTCCCGGCAGGTAAAAGAGACCCAGTACTTC
CASRSRQVKETQYF
>NA|NA|TRBV6-2/TRBV6-3|TRBJ2-1
TGTGCCAGCAGTTACTCCCACCCAAGCGAGCAGTTCTTC
CASSYSHPSEQFF
>NA|TRBD2|TRBV5-4|TRBJ2-7
TGTGCCAGCAGCTTGATTCTGAGCGGGGTATCCTACGAGCAGTACTTC
CASSLILSGVSYEQYF
>few|NA|TRBV6-6|TRBJ1-5
TGTGCCAGCAGGGATACAGGCCATAGCAATCAGCCCCAGCATTTT
CASRDTGHSNQPQHF
>NA|NA|TRBV2|TRBJ1-2
TGTGCCAGCCCAAATAGGACAGATGGCTACACCTTC
CASPNRTDGYTF
>NA|TRBD2|TRBV15|TRBJ2-5
TGTGCCACCACCGCGGGAGCTAGCGGGAGGTCTGCGGAGACCCAGTACTTC
CATTAGASGRSAETQYF
>NA|TRBD1|TRBV27|TRBJ1-1
TGTGCCAGCCTCCGGACAGGGACTACCACTGAAGCTTTCTTT
CASLRTGTTTEAFF
>NA|NA|TRBV15|TRBJ2-7
TGTGCCACCAGCAGAGGCGGGACCTCCTACGAGCAGTACTTC
CATSRGGTSYEQYF
>once|NA|TRBV27|TRBJ2-7
TGTGCCAGCAGTCCTCCCCCTTCGACAGGATTATACGAGCAGTACTTC
CASSPPPSTGLYEQYF
>NA|NA|TRBV7-3|TRBJ2-3
TGTGCCAGCAGCTTAGAGGGAGATACGCAGTATTTT
CASSLEGDTQYF
>NA|TRBD1|TRBV15|TRBJ1-1
TGTGCCACCAGCTTCCGACAGGGGGCGAACACTGAAGCTTTCTTT
CATSFRQGANTEAFF
>NA|TRBD2|TRBV3-1/TRBV3-2|TRBJ2-3
TGTGCCAGCAGCCAGCACGAAAAGACTAGCGGGGGGGATTCAGATACGCAGTATTTT
CASSQHEKTSGGDSDTQYF
>NA|NA|TRBV19|TRBJ1-5
TGTGCCAGTAGTATACTAGGACAGTTTAGCAATCAGCCCCAGCATTTT
CASSILGQFSNQPQHF
>NA|NA|TRBV28|TRBJ1-1
TGTGCCAGCAGTCCCGGGTCCCCATATGAAGCTTTCTTT
CASSPGSPYEAFF
>NA|TRBD1|TRBV10-3|TRBJ1-1
TGTGCCATCAGGGAGACAGGGGGAAACACTGAAGCTTTCTTT
CAIRETGGNTEAFF
>few|NA|TRBV11-3|TRBJ1-1
TGTGCCAGCAGCTTCTCAGGATTGAACACTGAAGCTTTCTTT
CASSFSGLNTEAFF
>NA|NA|TRBV5-1|TRBJ2-1
TGCGCCAGCAGCTTGGAGGACATCAGGGACAATGAGCAGTTCTTC
CASSLEDIRDNEQFF
>NA|TRBD1|TRBV18|TRBJ2-4
TGTGCCAGCTCACCAGTAAGGACAGGGGAAAACATTCAGTACTTC
CASSPVRTGENIQYF
>once|TRBD2|TRBV6-5|TRBJ2-7
TGTGCCAGCAGGACGGGGGGGTACTACGAGCAGTACTTC
CASRTGGYYEQYF